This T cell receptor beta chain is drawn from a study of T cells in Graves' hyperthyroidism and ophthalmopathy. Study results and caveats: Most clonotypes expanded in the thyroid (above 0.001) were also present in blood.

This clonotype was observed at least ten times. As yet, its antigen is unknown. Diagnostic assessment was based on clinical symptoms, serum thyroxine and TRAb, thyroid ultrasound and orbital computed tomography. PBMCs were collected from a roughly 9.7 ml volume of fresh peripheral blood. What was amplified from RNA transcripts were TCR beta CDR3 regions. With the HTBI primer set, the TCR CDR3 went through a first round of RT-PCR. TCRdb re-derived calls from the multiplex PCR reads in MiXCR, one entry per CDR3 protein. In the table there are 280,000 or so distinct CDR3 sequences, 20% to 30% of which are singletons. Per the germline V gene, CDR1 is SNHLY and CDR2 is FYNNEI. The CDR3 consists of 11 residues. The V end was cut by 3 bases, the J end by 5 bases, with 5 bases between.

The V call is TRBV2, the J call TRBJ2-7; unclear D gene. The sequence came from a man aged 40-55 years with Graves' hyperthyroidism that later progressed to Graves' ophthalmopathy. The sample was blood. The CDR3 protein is CASSEAHEQYF. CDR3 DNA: TGTGCCAGCAGTGAGGCCCACGAGCAGTACTTC.